This T cell receptor beta chain emerged from a study of response to subunit inactivated influenza vaccine. Study results and limitations: Authors suggested seasonal influenza vaccinations each recruit few new T cells.

At least ten counts were recorded for this clonotype. Its antigen is undetermined. The CDR3 contains 15 residues. Germline-derived CDR1 and CDR2 are SGHRS and YFSETQ. J was trimmed by 1 base and V by 5 bases; bases with no gene match: 7. Each CDR3 protein gets one entry after TCRdb re-called the RT-PCR reads with MiXCR. The sample has 450,000 to 500,000 distinct CDR3 sequences, around 9.9% seen once. The chain uses TRBV5-1 and TRBJ2-3, with 7 bases lining up with TRBD2. The sequence was obtained from a middle-aged man who received an inactivated influenza vaccine. Sequencing was performed on PBMCs from blood, taken roughly 48 days after vaccination. The CDR3 here is CASSSSSGRTDTQYF. The CDR3 DNA follows: TGCGCCAGCAGTTCGTCTAGCGGACGCACAGATACGCAGTATTTT.